Below are 10 T cell receptor beta chains sequenced from a single sample in a study of blood T cell repertoires in COVID-19. Clones were read by immunoSEQ multiplex PCR, and TCRdb kept only the in-frame ones, dropping some. The sample lists about 88,000 clones; roughly 90% were seen once. The material sequenced was peripheral blood. All receptors come from a woman aged 80 or older with acute or convalescent COVID-19.

V is TRBV30 and J is TRBJ1-6; TRBD1 is a possible D gene (6 bases). The germline gives CDR1 GTSNPN, CDR2 SVGIG (reference sequence). Trimming stripped 1 base from V and 0 bases from J, with 13 bases between. This CDR3 is 17 amino acids long. CDR3 coding DNA: TGTGCCTGGAGTGGGGGGCAGGGAAGCTCCTATAATTCACCCCTCCACTTT. Its protein is CAWSGGQGSSYNSPLHF. The whole variable domain, remainder taken from reference TRBV30 and TRBJ1-6, is SQTIHQWPATLVQPVGSPLSLECTVEGTSNPNLYWYRQAAGRGLQLLFYSVGIGQISSEVPQNLSASRPQDRQFILSSKKLLLSDSGFYLCAWSGGQGSSYNSPLHFGNGTRLTVT.

This chain links TRBV28 with TRBJ1-1, with a possible D match to TRBD1 (5 bases). The V end lost 5 bases, the J end lost 4 bases, and 14 bases lay between the germline ends. CDR3 size: 14 residues. In germline, CDR1 is MDHEN, CDR2 SYDVKM. CDR3 nucleotide sequence: TGTGCCAGCAGTCAAGACAGAGACGCCACTGAAGCTTTCTTT. Translating it yields CASSQDRDATEAFF.

The CDR3 region is CASSLARGSGNTIYF. CDR3 nucleotide sequence: TGTGCCAGCAGCTTAGCCAGGGGCTCTGGAAACACCATATATTTT. V gene TRBV7-2 combines with J gene TRBJ1-3; D is perhaps TRBD1 (6 bases). The CDR3 is made up of 15 amino acids. V was shortened by 0 bases and J by 0 bases, with 6 bases between the two germline ends. Germline CDR1 and CDR2: SGHTA and FQGNSA.

The chain couples TRBV24-1 to TRBJ2-1; no firm D call. Per the germline V gene, CDR1 is KGHDR and CDR2 is SFDVKD. Trimming removed 6 bases from V and 7 bases from J, with 18 bases in between. The CDR3 spans 15 residues. CDR3 bases: TGTGCCACCAGTAGAGGTGGGTTAGTTGGGAATGAGCAGTTCTTC. Protein product: CATSRGGLVGNEQFF.

The chain combines TRBV5-1 with TRBJ1-5; 7 bases match TRBD1. With 3 bases clipped from V and 6 bases from J, the junction kept 3 bases outside the gene matches. The CDR3 sequence is 13 residues long. Germline CDR1 SGHRS, CDR2 YFSETQ. CDR3 in amino acids: CASSYSGGQPQHF. The CDR3 coding sequence is TGCGCCAGCAGCTACTCAGGGGGTCAGCCCCAGCATTTT.

Remarks on this clone: The junction differs from germline at one of its ends, possibly a read error. The chain couples TRBV6-2 or TRBV6-3 to TRBJ2-6, with 8 bases aligning to TRBD1. This CDR3 spans 14 amino acids. CDR1 is MNHEY and CDR2 is SVGEGT in the germline V gene. The CDR3 coding sequence is TGTGCCAGCAGTTACGGTACACTAGGCCTGGGACAGGTATTC. Residues: CASSYGTLGLGQVF.

This rearrangement joins TRBV19 to TRBJ1-3, with no clear D. The CDR3 consists of 13 residues. The V gene lost 6 bases and the J gene lost 9 bases, with 15 bases spanning the gap. Germline lookup yields CDR1 LNHDA and CDR2 SQIVND (reference sequence). The chain's CDR3 is CASSDRGVGTIYF. CDR3 nucleotides: TGTGCCAGTAGCGACCGGGGAGTAGGCACCATATATTTT.

This chain uses TRBV4-2 with TRBJ1-1; no definite D call. Per the germline V gene, CDR1 is LGHNA and CDR2 is YNFKEQ. CDR3 length: 13 amino acids. Trimming shortened V by 0 bases and J by 6 bases, and 8 bases separated the two germline ends. This CDR3 reads CASSQDTNAEAFF. CDR3 coding DNA: TGTGCCAGCAGCCAAGATACAAACGCTGAAGCTTTCTTT.

The rearrangement joins TRBV9 to TRBJ2-7; 7 bases match TRBD1. Per the germline V gene, CDR1 is SGDLS and CDR2 is YYNGEE. Trimming removed 4 bases from V and 5 bases from J; junction bases left unmatched: 9. This CDR3 contains 14 residues. CDR3 loop: CASSPRTGVHEQYF. CDR3 nucleotides: TGTGCCAGCAGCCCTCGAACAGGGGTCCACGAGCAGTACTTC.

The V gene is TRBV7-2, the J gene TRBJ2-7; D may be TRBD1 (6 bases). The germline CDR1 and CDR2 sequences are SGHTA and FQGNSA. The CDR3 sequence is 12 residues long. Trimming cost V 5 bases and J 1 base, with 6 bases left between them. The CDR3 protein is CASSRGSYEQYF. CDR3 nucleotides: TGTGCCAGCAGCAGGGGGTCCTACGAGCAGTACTTC.